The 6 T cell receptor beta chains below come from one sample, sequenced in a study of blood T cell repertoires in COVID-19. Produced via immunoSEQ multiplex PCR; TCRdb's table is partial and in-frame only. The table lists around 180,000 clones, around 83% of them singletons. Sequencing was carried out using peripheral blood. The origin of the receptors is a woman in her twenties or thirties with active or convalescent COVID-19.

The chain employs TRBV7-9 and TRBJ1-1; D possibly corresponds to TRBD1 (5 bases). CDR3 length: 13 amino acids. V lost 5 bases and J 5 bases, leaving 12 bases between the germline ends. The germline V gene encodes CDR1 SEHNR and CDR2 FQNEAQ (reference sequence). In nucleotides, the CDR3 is TGTGCCAGCAGCCCGGCCGGGGGGACTGAAGCTTTCTTT. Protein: CASSPAGGTEAFF.

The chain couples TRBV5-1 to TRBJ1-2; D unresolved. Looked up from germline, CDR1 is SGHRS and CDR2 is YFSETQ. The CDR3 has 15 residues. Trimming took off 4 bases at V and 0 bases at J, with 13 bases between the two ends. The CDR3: CASSQAETPNYGYTF. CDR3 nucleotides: TGCGCCAGCAGCCAGGCAGAGACCCCTAACTATGGCTACACCTTC.

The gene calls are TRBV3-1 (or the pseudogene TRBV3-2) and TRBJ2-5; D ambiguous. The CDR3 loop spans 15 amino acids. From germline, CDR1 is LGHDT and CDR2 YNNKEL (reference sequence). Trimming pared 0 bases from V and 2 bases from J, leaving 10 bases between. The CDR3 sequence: CASSQDRVFQETQYF. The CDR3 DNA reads TGTGCCAGCAGCCAAGATAGAGTGTTTCAAGAGACCCAGTACTTC.

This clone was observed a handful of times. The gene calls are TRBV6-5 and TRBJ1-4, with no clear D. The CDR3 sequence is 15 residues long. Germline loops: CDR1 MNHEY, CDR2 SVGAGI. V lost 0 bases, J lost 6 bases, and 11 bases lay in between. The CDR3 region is CASSYSNRLDEKLFF. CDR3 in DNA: TGTGCCAGCAGTTACTCGAATAGATTAGATGAAAAACTGTTTTTT.

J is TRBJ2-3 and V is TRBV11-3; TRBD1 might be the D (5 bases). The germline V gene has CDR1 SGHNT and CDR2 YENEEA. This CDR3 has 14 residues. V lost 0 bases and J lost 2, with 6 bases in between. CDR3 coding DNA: TGTGCCAGCAGCTTAGACAGGGACACAGATACGCAGTATTTT. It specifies CASSLDRDTDTQYF.

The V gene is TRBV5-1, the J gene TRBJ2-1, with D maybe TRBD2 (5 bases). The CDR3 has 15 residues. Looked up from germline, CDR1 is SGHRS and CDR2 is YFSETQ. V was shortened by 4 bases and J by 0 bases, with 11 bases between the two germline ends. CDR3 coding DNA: TGCGCCAGCAGCCAAGGAGGCCCCTCCTACAATGAGCAGTTCTTC. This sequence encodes CASSQGGPSYNEQFF.